These 20 T cell receptor beta chains came from one sample sequenced in a study of shared clonotypes between healthy human individuals. CD8 cells regarded as naive lacked CD45RO, were positively chosen for CCR7, and omitted terminally differentiated effector memory CD45RA+ cells. The data were produced by immunoSEQ multiplex PCR, yet TCRdb's version contains in-frame clones alone and is incomplete. The data hold about 2.2 million clones, with around 93% observed a single time. The specimen was naive CD8+ T cells from PBMCs. The source of these receptors is a young man in good health. Some clones in this sample may be carry-over from other donors' samples.

CDR3 DNA: TGCAGCGTTGCCGGGACTAGCGGCGAGCAGTACTTC. It yields the protein CSVAGTSGEQYF. V usage is TRBV29-1 and J usage is TRBJ2-7, with TRBD2 matching over 11 bases. Trimming took 4 bases from V and 6 from J; bases not matched to a gene: 2. This CDR3 has 12 residues. Germline V CDR1 and CDR2: SQVTM, ANQGSEA.

The chain couples TRBV7-9 to TRBJ2-3; tentatively, D is TRBD1 (5 bases). The V gene lost 8 bases and the J gene lost 4 bases, with 10 bases spanning the gap. The CDR3 is 12 amino acids. From germline, CDR1 is SEHNR and CDR2 FQNEAQ (reference sequence). As DNA, the CDR3 is TGTGCCAGCTGGGGCTTGGCAGATACGCAGTATTTT. Translating gives CASWGLADTQYF.

The CDR3 DNA follows: TGTGCCAGCCTCTGGAACTCCTACGAGCAGTACTTC. Translated: CASLWNSYEQYF. This rearrangement joins TRBV2 to TRBJ2-7; the D is unclear. The CDR3 spans 12 residues. The V gene lost 8 bases and the J gene lost 0 bases, with 8 bases spanning the gap. The V gene's germline CDR1 is SNHLY and CDR2 FYNNEI.

The gene calls are TRBV7-9 and TRBJ1-2; maybe TRBD1 (5 bases). CDR3 length equals 16 residues. Per the germline V gene, CDR1 is SEHNR and CDR2 is FQNEAQ (reference sequence). V shed 3 bases and J shed 2 bases, with 16 bases lying between them. CDR3 coding DNA: TGTGCCAGCAGCTTCTCCCTCAAGACAGTGAACTATGGCTACACCTTC. Translated: CASSFSLKTVNYGYTF.

This chain joins TRBV27 and TRBJ1-2; D is undetermined. Germline CDR1 MNHEY, CDR2 SMNVEV (reference sequence). Between the trimmed V and J ends, which lost 6 bases and 4 bases, there was a span of 18 bases. CDR3 length equals 15 residues. This chain's CDR3 is CASSHRGKDLYGYTF. In DNA form, the CDR3 reads TGTGCCAGCAGCCACCGAGGGAAGGATCTCTATGGCTACACCTTC.

This clone was picked up a small number of times. The V gene is TRBV19, the J gene TRBJ1-1; possibly TRBD1 for D (6 bases). Germline lookup yields CDR1 LNHDA and CDR2 SQIVND (reference sequence). CDR3 length: 13 amino acids. DNA for the CDR3: TGTGCTTCCGGGGGCAGGGAGTTGACTGAAGCTTTCTTT. It translates to CASGGRELTEAFF.

This rearrangement joins TRBV27 to TRBJ2-5, with TRBD2 identical over 12 bases. Germline CDR1 reads MNHEY; CDR2 reads SMNVEV (reference sequence). Trimming cost V 0 bases and J 2 bases; bases outside gene matches: 7. The CDR3 is 18 amino acids. The CDR3 loop reads CASSLSSGLAGWQETQYF. CDR3 sequence (DNA): TGTGCCAGCAGTTTATCGAGTGGACTAGCGGGGTGGCAAGAGACCCAGTACTTC.

V is TRBV28 and J is TRBJ2-2, with 7 bases aligning to TRBD2. The CDR3 consists of 13 residues. Germline CDR1 is MDHEN and CDR2 is SYDVKM. V trimming: 3 bases; J trimming: 7 bases; junction bases outside the gene matches: 2. Written as DNA, the CDR3 is TGTGCCAGCAGTTTCGGGGGGATCGGGGAGCTGTTTTTT. It translates to CASSFGGIGELFF.

This sequence joins TRBV5-6 and TRBJ2-7; D may match TRBD1 or TRBD2 (5 bases each). The germline V gene has CDR1 SGHDT and CDR2 YYEEEE. The CDR3 is made up of 14 amino acids. Between the trimmed V and J ends, which lost 3 bases and 0 bases, there was a span of 10 bases. The CDR3 coding sequence is TGTGCCAGCAGCTCCCGGGACCTCTCCTACGAGCAGTACTTC. This encodes CASSSRDLSYEQYF.

The chain recombines TRBV7-9 with TRBJ1-2; D is uncertain. V was shortened by 3 bases and J by 8 bases, with 16 bases between the two germline ends. CDR3 length: 14 residues. Germline V gene lookup returns CDR1 SEHNR and CDR2 FQNEAQ (reference sequence). CDR3 coding DNA: TGTGCCAGCAGCTTTTTCCGATTAACTATCGGCTACACCTTC. The encoded protein is CASSFFRLTIGYTF. The full variable domain, with the rest looked up from reference TRBV7-9 and TRBJ1-2, is DTGVSQNPRHKITKRGQNVTFRCDPISEHNRLYWYRQTLGQGPEFLTYFQNEAQLEKSRLLSDRFSAERPKGSFSTLEIQRTEQGDSAMYLCASSFFRLTIGYTFGSGTRLTVV.

The J gene is TRBJ2-5, the V gene TRBV7-9; 9 bases are shared with TRBD1. The CDR3 totals 15 residues. From germline, CDR1 is SEHNR and CDR2 FQNEAQ (reference sequence). V dropped 6 bases and J dropped 0; count of bases not matched to a gene: 5. The CDR3: CASSLRDRDQETQYF. The CDR3 nucleotides are TGTGCCAGCAGTCTCCGGGACAGGGACCAAGAGACCCAGTACTTC. Looking up the rest from reference TRBV7-9 and TRBJ2-5 gives the full variable domain: DTGVSQNPRHKITKRGQNVTFRCDPISEHNRLYWYRQTLGQGPEFLTYFQNEAQLEKSRLLSDRFSAERPKGSFSTLEIQRTEQGDSAMYLCASSLRDRDQETQYFGPGTRLLVL.

The chain recombines TRBV5-1 with TRBJ2-3, with D maybe TRBD2 (6 bases). The CDR3 is 15 amino acids. The germline gives CDR1 SGHRS, CDR2 YFSETQ. Trimming removed 4 bases at V and 3 bases at J, with 15 bases between. CDR3 nucleotides: TGCGCCAGCAGCATTGGACTAAGCCCGACAGATACGCAGTATTTT. Protein product: CASSIGLSPTDTQYF. The variable domain in full, completed from reference TRBV5-1 and TRBJ2-3, reads KAGVTQTPRYLIKTRGQQVTLSCSPISGHRSVSWYQQTPGQGLQFLFEYFSETQRNKGNFPGRFSGRQFSNSRSEMNVSTLELGDSALYLCASSIGLSPTDTQYFGPGTRLTVL.

The chain recombines TRBV7-9 with TRBJ2-2; no clear D gene. V lost 8 bases to trimming and J lost 3 bases, with 13 bases between them. The CDR3 consists of 14 residues. Germline lookup yields CDR1 SEHNR and CDR2 FQNEAQ (reference sequence). As DNA, the CDR3 is TGTGCCAGCCTTCCGGGCATGTACACCGGGGAGCTGTTTTTT. Protein sequence: CASLPGMYTGELFF.

As DNA, the CDR3 is TGTGCCAGCAGCCTCGGGACTAACAAGGATTTCTTT. Protein product: CASSLGTNKDFF. The chain is built from TRBV7-9 and TRBJ1-1; perhaps TRBD1 as D (5 bases). The CDR3 has 12 amino acids. Germline V gene data show CDR1 as SEHNR and CDR2 as FQNEAQ (reference sequence). V lost 5 bases to trimming and J lost 13 bases, with 17 bases between them.

This clone was observed a single time. The chain couples TRBV6-5 to TRBJ2-7; TRBD1 might be the D (6 bases). CDR3 length: 12 residues. The germline V gene has CDR1 MNHEY and CDR2 SVGAGI. V was cut by 5 bases and J by 5 bases, with 10 bases left in between. The CDR3 here is CASSAGADEQYF. DNA for the CDR3: TGTGCCAGCAGTGCAGGGGCTGACGAGCAGTACTTC.

The V gene is TRBV28, the J gene TRBJ1-2; D is ambiguous. Germline V gene sequence: CDR1 MDHEN, CDR2 SYDVKM. The CDR3 is made up of 13 amino acids. V was pared by 5 bases and J by 5 bases, with 12 bases between. The CDR3: CASSPPRGYGYTF. DNA of the CDR3: TGTGCCAGCAGTCCCCCCCGAGGGTATGGCTACACCTTC.

This chain joins TRBV27 and TRBJ2-1; a possible D gene is TRBD2 (6 bases). Germline V gives CDR1 MNHEY, CDR2 SMNVEV (reference sequence). V lost 1 base and J lost 4, with 14 bases in between. This CDR3 spans 16 amino acids. The CDR3 here is CASSLWSGELYNEQFF. DNA for the CDR3: TGTGCCAGCAGTTTATGGTCGGGGGAGTTATACAATGAGCAGTTCTTC.

Only one count was recorded for this clone. V and J are TRBV7-9 and TRBJ2-5, with unresolved D. Germline CDR1 SEHNR, CDR2 FQNEAQ (reference sequence). The V and J ends lost 2 bases and 2 bases respectively, with 15 bases between them. The length of the CDR3 is 16 residues. CDR3 protein: CASSLNPAIRQETQYF. For the CDR3, the DNA is TGTGCCAGCAGCTTAAACCCCGCTATCAGGCAAGAGACCCAGTACTTC.

The CDR3 reads CAWRPPPGRRHEKLFF. As DNA, the CDR3 is TGTGCCTGGAGACCCCCCCCCGGCAGACGCCATGAAAAACTGTTTTTT. This chain links TRBV30 with TRBJ1-4; D ambiguous. V was pared by 3 bases and J by 6 bases, with 20 bases between. The CDR3 covers 16 residues. CDR1 and CDR2 from the germline V gene are GTSNPN and SVGIG (reference sequence).

The chain couples TRBV27 to TRBJ1-2, with 9 nucleotides matching TRBD1. The germline CDR1 and CDR2 sequences are MNHEY and SMNVEV (reference sequence). V trimming: 6 bases; J trimming: 8 bases; junction bases outside the gene matches: 7. This CDR3 has 13 residues. CDR3 sequence: CASSFTGGEGYTF. The CDR3 nucleotides read TGTGCCAGCAGCTTTACAGGGGGCGAAGGCTACACCTTC.